Each of the 29 T cell receptor beta chains below was sequenced from the same sample in a study of T cell responses to AZD1222 COVID-19 vaccine. The data were produced by immunoSEQ multiplex PCR, yet TCRdb's version contains in-frame clones alone and is incomplete. The sample holds roughly 140,000 clones, 88% seen once. The material was peripheral blood, obtained on day 0 of MenACWY control vaccination. These TCRs come from an adult in good health.

This sequence joins TRBV4-2 and TRBJ2-5, with D unresolved. Germline lookup yields CDR1 LGHNA and CDR2 YNFKEQ. The V end was cut by 1 base, the J end by 4 bases, with 7 bases between. The CDR3 is 13 residues long. This chain's CDR3 is CASSQVGGETQYF. CDR3 coding DNA: TGTGCCAGCAGCCAAGTTGGCGGAGAGACCCAGTACTTC.

The rearrangement links TRBV19 to TRBJ1-2; D is perhaps TRBD1 (6 bases). V was cut by 7 bases and J by 3 bases, with 15 bases left in between. Germline V CDR1 and CDR2: LNHDA, SQIVND (reference sequence). This CDR3 spans 14 amino acids. The CDR3 here is CASNAPGEHYGYTF. The CDR3 DNA reads as TGTGCCAGTAATGCGCCAGGGGAGCACTATGGCTACACCTTC.

The chain joins TRBV30 to TRBJ1-3; TRBD1 matches 9 bases. The CDR3 length is 16 residues. Germline CDR1 and CDR2: GTSNPN and SVGIG (reference sequence). V lost 3 bases to trimming and J lost 0 bases; unmatched junction nucleotides: 6. CDR3 loop: CAWSLGQGPSGNTIYF. CDR3 nucleotides: TGTGCCTGGAGCCTGGGACAGGGCCCCTCTGGAAACACCATATATTTT.

This chain connects TRBV13 to TRBJ2-2; D possibly corresponds to TRBD2 (5 bases). The CDR3 has 15 amino acids. CDR1 and CDR2 (germline): PRHDT, FYEKMQ (reference sequence). Trimming shortened V by 5 bases and J by 3 bases, and 13 bases separated the two germline ends. The CDR3 loop reads CASSPPGSYTGELFF. The CDR3 coding sequence is TGTGCCAGCAGCCCGCCGGGATCCTACACCGGGGAGCTGTTTTTT.

The chain recombines TRBV3-1 (or the pseudogene TRBV3-2) with TRBJ2-1, with D maybe TRBD2 (7 bases). CDR3 length: 16 residues. Trimming pared 1 base from V and 5 bases from J, leaving 15 bases between. CDR1 and CDR2 (germline): LGHDT, YNNKEL (reference sequence). The CDR3 DNA sequence: TGTGCCAGCAGCCAAGTTGTGGGGGGGCAAGACAATGAGCAGTTCTTC. Protein sequence: CASSQVVGGQDNEQFF.

The count of this clone is one. The chain recombines TRBV6-6 with TRBJ1-2; D call uncertain. Germline lookup yields CDR1 MNHNY and CDR2 SVGAGI (reference sequence). The CDR3 is 13 amino acids. Trimming removed 6 bases at V and 8 bases at J, with 16 bases between. The CDR3 reads CASSHDGNEGYTF. CDR3 DNA: TGTGCCAGCAGCCACGACGGAAACGAAGGCTACACCTTC.

The rearrangement links TRBV6-2 or TRBV6-3 to TRBJ1-1, with TRBD1 matching over 9 bases. Unmatched junction bases numbered 0, after V lost 2 bases and J lost 5 bases. Germline V gives CDR1 MNHEY, CDR2 SVGEGT. The CDR3 length is 13 residues. Here the CDR3 reads CASSYGQGTEAFF. The CDR3 DNA sequence: TGTGCCAGCAGTTACGGACAGGGGACTGAAGCTTTCTTT.

The DNA of the CDR3 is TGTGCCAGCAGCGTTTACTCAGGGTACATTCAGTACTTC. Its protein is CASSVYSGYIQYF. The rearrangement links TRBV21-1 to TRBJ2-4; TRBD1 is taken as the D call from the table, unchecked against the DNA. TRBV21-1 is a documented pseudogene. The CDR3 consists of 13 residues.

This clone turned up a few times. J is TRBJ2-7 and V is TRBV5-8, with 10 nucleotides matching TRBD1. Germline values: CDR1 SGHTS, CDR2 YDEGEE. Germline trimming cut 4 bases from V and 3 bases from J; bases unmatched to any gene: 1. CDR3 length: 13 residues. DNA of the CDR3: TGTGCCAGCAGCCGGGACAGGGGCTACGAGCAGTACTTC. Translated: CASSRDRGYEQYF.

The chain carries TRBV10-3 and TRBJ1-6; 9 bases match TRBD1. The CDR3 runs to 12 residues. Germline CDR1 reads ENHRY; CDR2 reads SYGVKD. J lost 9 bases, V lost 11 bases, and 5 bases had no gene match. The CDR3 nucleotides read TGTGCCGCGACAGGGGGAGCTTCACCCCTCCACTTT. Its translation: CAATGGASPLHF.

The chain employs TRBV6-4 and TRBJ2-3; the match to TRBD2 covers 8 bases. V dropped 6 bases and J dropped 2; count of bases not matched to a gene: 7. The CDR3 loop spans 15 amino acids. Germline V gene lookup returns CDR1 MRHNA and CDR2 SNTAGT. DNA of the CDR3: TGTGCCAGCAGCCTAGTAGCGGGGACCACAGATACGCAGTATTTT. It translates to CASSLVAGTTDTQYF.

This clone came up a few times. V and J are TRBV12-5 and TRBJ2-5; weak D call: TRBD1 (6 bases). Trimming cost V 9 bases and J 4 bases, with 12 bases left between them. The CDR3 spans 12 residues. The germline V gene encodes CDR1 LGHNT and CDR2 FRNRAP. The CDR3 protein is CASTGRGETQYF. CDR3 DNA sequence: TGTGCTAGCACGGGCAGGGGAGAGACCCAGTACTTC.

The chain employs TRBV24-1 and TRBJ2-5, with 8 bases fitting TRBD2. J was trimmed by 5 bases and V by 4 bases; bases with no gene match: 5. This CDR3 has 14 amino acids. Germline CDR1 and CDR2: KGHDR and SFDVKD. CDR3 sequence reads: CATSERTSQETQYF. The CDR3 nucleotides read TGTGCCACCAGTGAGCGGACTAGCCAGGAGACCCAGTACTTC.

The chain uses TRBV18 and TRBJ2-7; D call uncertain. Deletions cut 1 base from V and 1 base from J, with 8 bases between. Germline V CDR1 and CDR2: KGHSH, LQKENI. The CDR3 consists of 14 residues. Written as DNA, the CDR3 is TGTGCCAGCTCACCACGGATAGGGTCCTACGAGCAGTACTTC. It translates to CASSPRIGSYEQYF.

The rearrangement links TRBV12-3 or TRBV12-4 to TRBJ1-3, with D perhaps TRBD1 (5 bases). Deletions cut 1 base from V and 8 bases from J, with 9 bases between. The length of the CDR3 is 13 residues. Here the CDR3 reads CASSLERGHTIYF. The CDR3 DNA is TGTGCCAGCAGTTTAGAACGGGGCCACACCATATATTTT.

In this sample, this clone turned up once. The chain combines TRBV19 with TRBJ1-2, with D unclear. Trimming cost V 4 bases and J 2 bases, with 8 bases left between them. CDR3 length: 13 residues. Germline V CDR1 and CDR2: LNHDA, SQIVND (reference sequence). In DNA, the CDR3 is TGTGCCAGTAGTACGCCCTTGAACTATGGCTACACCTTC. Protein product: CASSTPLNYGYTF.

Details on this clone: The sample carries other DNA sequences with the same CDR3. The chain joins TRBV28 to TRBJ1-1; D is uncertain. The germline V and J ends were trimmed by 6 bases and 2 bases, with 7 bases remaining between them. CDR3 length: 12 amino acids. Germline CDR1 and CDR2: MDHEN and SYDVKM. The CDR3 DNA reads TGTGCCAGCAGGAGCGTTAACACTGAAGCTTTCTTT. Translation: CASRSVNTEAFF.

This chain uses TRBV7-3 with TRBJ2-3, with a tentative D call TRBD2 (5 bases). V was pared by 4 bases and J by 5 bases, with 7 bases between. The CDR3 is made up of 12 amino acids. The germline gives CDR1 SGHTA, CDR2 FQGTGA. The CDR3 loop is CASSSRGDTQYF. The DNA for the CDR3 is TGTGCCAGCAGCTCTCGGGGAGATACGCAGTATTTT.

The chain is built from TRBV5-1 and TRBJ2-1, with D maybe TRBD1 (6 bases). Trimming removed 1 base at V and 0 bases at J, with 8 bases between. The germline V gene has CDR1 SGHRS and CDR2 YFSETQ. This CDR3 has 15 residues. For the CDR3, the DNA is TGCGCCAGCAGCTTGCAGGACAGCTCCTACAATGAGCAGTTCTTC. As protein: CASSLQDSSYNEQFF.

About this clone itself: This sample also contains other DNA sequences that code for the same CDR3. The V gene is TRBV7-2, the J gene TRBJ2-1; D gene ambiguous. V lost 1 base and J lost 5, with 3 bases in between. The CDR3 is made up of 12 amino acids. Germline-derived CDR1 and CDR2 are SGHTA and FQGNSA. The CDR3 DNA sequence: TGTGCCAGCAGCTTAGTCGACAATGAGCAGTTCTTC. It codes for CASSLVDNEQFF. Supplemented by reference TRBV7-2 and TRBJ2-1, the full variable domain reads GAGVSQSPSNKVTEKGKDVELRCDPISGHTALYWYRQSLGQGLEFLIYFQGNSAPDKSGLPSDRFSAERTGGSVSTLTIQRTQQEDSAVYLCASSLVDNEQFFGPGTRLTVL.

This chain uses TRBV18 with TRBJ2-6; weak D call: TRBD1 (6 bases). Germline CDR1 is KGHSH and CDR2 is LQKENI. Between the trimmed V and J ends, which lost 4 bases and 2 bases, there was a span of 12 bases. This CDR3 is 16 amino acids long. CDR3 DNA: TGTGCCAGCTCACTACAACAGGGAGCTGGGGCCAACGTCCTGACTTTC. This translates into CASSLQQGAGANVLTF.

This clone was counted a single time. This chain joins TRBV12-3 or TRBV12-4 and TRBJ2-3; D is perhaps TRBD2 (6 bases). Trimming took off 5 bases at V and 6 bases at J, with 12 bases between the two ends. The CDR3 extends over 13 amino acids. The DNA of the CDR3 is TGTGCCAGCAGTCCCGGGAGTGGCGATACGCAGTATTTT. This sequence encodes CASSPGSGDTQYF.

The J gene is TRBJ2-2, the V gene TRBV4-2; no clear D gene. Germline lookup yields CDR1 LGHNA and CDR2 YNFKEQ. Trimming cost V 8 bases and J 5 bases, with 6 bases left between them. This CDR3 comprises 11 residues. The CDR3 nucleotides read TGTGCCAGCTCCCTTACCGGGGAGCTGTTTTTT. Translated: CASSLTGELFF.

CDR3 in amino acids: CASSPKQGPVLFAEAFF. The CDR3 bases are TGCGCCAGCAGCCCGAAACAGGGGCCCGTTTTATTCGCTGAAGCTTTCTTT. This chain connects TRBV5-1 to TRBJ1-1, with 7 bases fitting TRBD1. In germline, CDR1 is SGHRS, CDR2 YFSETQ. The junction had 18 bases not matched to a gene; V was cut back by 4 bases and J by 6 bases. The CDR3 spans 17 residues.

This clone was found once. V is TRBV5-8 and J is TRBJ1-6, with no clear D. Germline CDR1 reads SGHTS; CDR2 reads YDEGEE. V dropped 1 base and J dropped 12 bases, with 20 bases sitting between them. The CDR3 length is 16 residues. The CDR3 protein is CASSLRTVLGSLPLHF. CDR3 in DNA: TGTGCCAGCAGCTTGAGGACTGTCCTTGGGAGTTTACCCCTCCACTTT.

The V gene is TRBV10-2, the J gene TRBJ1-3, with D possibly TRBD1 on 5 matching bases. V was pared by 9 bases and J by 0 bases, with 12 bases between. The CDR3 sequence is 14 residues long. Germline V gene sequence: CDR1 WSHSY, CDR2 SAAADI. CDR3 DNA sequence: TGCGCCAGACAGGCTCTGAGCTCTGGAAACACCATATATTTT. Its translation: CARQALSSGNTIYF.

This clone has just one count. V gene TRBV7-8 combines with J gene TRBJ2-3; 8 positions match TRBD1. CDR1 and CDR2 from the germline V gene are SGHVS and FQNEAQ. The CDR3 sequence is 16 residues long. The V and J ends lost 5 bases and 5 bases, in that order; junction bases with no gene match: 12. As DNA, the CDR3 is TGTGCCAGCAGCCTGGGGACAGGCCCTACTCTAGATACGCAGTATTTT. Amino acids: CASSLGTGPTLDTQYF.

V usage is TRBV9 and J usage is TRBJ1-4, with 7 bases matching TRBD1. This CDR3 spans 15 amino acids. The J segment lost 3 bases and the V segment lost 3 bases, leaving 5 bases of the junction unmatched. Germline CDR1 is SGDLS and CDR2 is YYNGEE. The CDR3 DNA is TGTGCCAGCAGCGCTACAGGGGATTCTAATGAAAAACTGTTTTTT. As protein: CASSATGDSNEKLFF.

V gene TRBV11-2 combines with J gene TRBJ2-2; 7 bases line up with TRBD2. V trimming: 1 base; J trimming: 6 bases; junction bases outside the gene matches: 2. Germline CDR1 is SGHAT and CDR2 is FQNNGV. The CDR3 covers 14 residues. Here the CDR3 DNA reads TGTGCCAGCAGCTTAGGGGGAGGGCCCGGGGAGCTGTTTTTT. This gives the protein CASSLGGGPGELFF.